A single sample gave rise to the 18 T cell receptor beta chains below, sequenced in a study of blood T cell repertoires in COVID-19. Profiled with immunoSEQ multiplex PCR; TCRdb holds only in-frame clones, not every one. This sample has 150,000 to 200,000 clones; 84% occur once, and the top ten carry approximately 18%. Material for sequencing was peripheral blood. These receptors all come from a woman older than 75 with acute or convalescent COVID-19.

This chain uses TRBV19 with TRBJ2-1, with 11 bases lining up with TRBD2. The germline V gene encodes CDR1 LNHDA and CDR2 SQIVND (reference sequence). Trimming took 6 bases from V and 9 from J; bases not matched to a gene: 4. CDR3 length equals 13 residues. The DNA of the CDR3 is TGTGCCAGTAGCAAAACTAGCGGGGGTGAGCAGTTCTTC. Its protein is CASSKTSGGEQFF.

This clone has only a few counts. The chain joins TRBV11-3 to TRBJ1-1; perhaps TRBD1 as D (5 bases). Per germline, CDR1 SGHNT and CDR2 YENEEA. The CDR3 consists of 13 residues. Trimming took off 5 bases at V and 6 bases at J, with 13 bases between the two ends. CDR3 protein: CASSLGRGAEAFF. DNA for the CDR3: TGTGCCAGCAGCCTGGGGAGGGGCGCTGAAGCTTTCTTT.

This clone showed up many times. The chain has TRBV3-1 (or the pseudogene TRBV3-2) and TRBJ2-5, with 7 bases identical to TRBD1. Germline loops: CDR1 LGHDT, CDR2 YNNKEL (reference sequence). The CDR3 is made up of 13 amino acids. V shed 0 bases, J shed 7 bases, and the junction held 2 bases outside the gene matches. The CDR3 loop is CASSQDDRATQYF. CDR3 sequence (DNA): TGTGCCAGCAGCCAAGATGACAGGGCGACCCAGTACTTC.

V gene TRBV5-4 combines with J gene TRBJ2-7, with D perhaps TRBD2 (6 bases). V was clipped by 3 bases and J by 4 bases, with 20 bases between them. Germline V gene lookup returns CDR1 SGHNT and CDR2 YYREEE (reference sequence). This CDR3 has 16 residues. The CDR3 region has the DNA TGTGCCAGCAGCTCCGGGGGTCCAAGCGGGCTTTACGAGCAGTACTTC. It yields the protein CASSSGGPSGLYEQYF.

V usage is TRBV20-1 and J usage is TRBJ2-1; maybe TRBD2 (6 bases). CDR3 size: 14 residues. Per germline, CDR1 DFQATT and CDR2 SNEGSKA (reference sequence). V dropped 3 bases and J dropped 5 bases, with 14 bases sitting between them. CDR3 protein: CSASWGELDNEQFF. The CDR3, as DNA: TGCAGTGCTAGTTGGGGGGAGCTGGACAATGAGCAGTTCTTC.

This clone was seen more than once but under ten times. The chain carries TRBV28 and TRBJ1-4, with D perhaps matching TRBD1 (6 bases). The V end lost 6 bases, the J end lost 4 bases, and 12 bases lay between the germline ends. This CDR3 is 14 amino acids long. The V gene's germline CDR1 is MDHEN and CDR2 SYDVKM. As DNA, the CDR3 is TGTGCCAGCAGAACCCCACAGGGTAATGAAAAACTGTTTTTT. Encoded protein: CASRTPQGNEKLFF.

This chain connects TRBV27 to TRBJ1-1; D is unclear. The germline CDR1 and CDR2 sequences are MNHEY and SMNVEV (reference sequence). Deletions cut 1 base from V and 8 bases from J, with 14 bases between. The CDR3 has 14 amino acids. The CDR3 nucleotides read TGTGCCAGCAGTTTATTATCGAGAGGATACGAAGCTTTCTTT. Translating gives CASSLLSRGYEAFF.

V usage is TRBV9 and J usage is TRBJ2-2; 7 nucleotides align to TRBD2. CDR3 size: 16 residues. V lost 4 bases, J lost 4 bases, and 10 bases stayed unmatched. Germline lookup yields CDR1 SGDLS and CDR2 YYNGEE. The CDR3 sequence: CASSPRTRSFTGELFF. The CDR3 DNA sequence: TGTGCCAGCAGCCCCCGGACTAGAAGTTTCACCGGGGAGCTGTTTTTT.

The V and J genes are TRBV7-9 and TRBJ1-6; TRBD1 matches 7 bases. This CDR3 contains 13 residues. The V gene end was trimmed by 5 bases and the J gene end by 9 bases; junction bases not matched to a gene: 4. In germline, CDR1 is SEHNR, CDR2 FQNEAQ (reference sequence). Written as DNA, the CDR3 is TGTGCCAGCAGCCGACAGGGTAGTTCACCCCTCCACTTT. As protein: CASSRQGSSPLHF.

V usage is TRBV5-5 and J usage is TRBJ1-3; possibly TRBD1 for D (6 bases). V lost 0 bases and J lost 7, with 14 bases in between. The CDR3 runs to 15 residues. Germline V gene sequence: CDR1 SGHKS, CDR2 YYEKEE (reference sequence). CDR3 DNA: TGTGCCAGCAGCTTGGGTGGTACAGGGAGTAACACCATATATTTT. Amino acid sequence: CASSLGGTGSNTIYF.

A note on this clone: The sample holds other DNA sequences that translate to the same CDR3. The V call is TRBV6-6, the J call TRBJ1-2; a weak D match, TRBD1 (6 bases). Deletions cut 6 bases from V and 2 bases from J, with 10 bases between. Germline CDR1 MNHNY, CDR2 SVGAGI (reference sequence). The CDR3 has 13 residues. This CDR3 reads CASSQQGNYGYTF. The DNA of the CDR3 is TGTGCCAGCAGCCAACAGGGAAACTATGGCTACACCTTC.

The CDR3 region is CASSRQGAVIDGYTF. CDR3 DNA: TGTGCCAGCAGTAGACAGGGGGCGGTCATAGATGGCTACACCTTC. The V call is TRBV6-5, the J call TRBJ1-2; TRBD1 matches 10 bases. The CDR3 totals 15 residues. With V trimmed by 5 bases and J by 6 bases, 9 bases remained unmatched. Germline V gene data show CDR1 as MNHEY and CDR2 as SVGAGI.

The chain links TRBV5-1 to TRBJ1-1; tentative D call: TRBD1 (5 bases). This CDR3 spans 12 amino acids. From germline, CDR1 is SGHRS and CDR2 YFSETQ. V was shortened by 8 bases and J by 5 bases, with 13 bases between the two germline ends. The CDR3 nucleotides read TGCGCCAGACCCCACAGGTCTACTGAAGCTTTCTTT. Its translation is CARPHRSTEAFF.

The CDR3 DNA reads TGTGCCAGCTCCGGGGGGAACTATGGCTACACCTTC. It yields the protein CASSGGNYGYTF. V gene TRBV18 combines with J gene TRBJ1-2; tentatively, D is TRBD1 (5 bases). V lost 6 bases and J lost 2, with 7 bases in between. Germline V lookup: CDR1 KGHSH, CDR2 LQKENI. This CDR3 spans 12 amino acids.

The chain joins TRBV3-1 (or the pseudogene TRBV3-2) to TRBJ1-5, with 11 bases lining up with TRBD1. CDR3 length: 13 residues. From germline, CDR1 is LGHDT and CDR2 YNNKEL (reference sequence). V dropped 5 bases and J dropped 6; count of bases not matched to a gene: 0. The CDR3 region has the DNA TGTGCCAGCAGCGGGACAGGGGGTCAGCCCCAGCATTTT. Residues: CASSGTGGQPQHF.

The V and J genes are TRBV12-3 or TRBV12-4 and TRBJ2-7; D perhaps matches TRBD2 (6 bases). CDR3 length: 12 amino acids. Between the trimmed V and J ends, which lost 5 bases and 3 bases, there was a span of 8 bases. This CDR3 reads CASSPGVYEQYF. The CDR3 DNA reads TGTGCCAGCAGTCCGGGAGTCTACGAGCAGTACTTC.

V usage is TRBV28 and J usage is TRBJ2-7; 8 bases agree with TRBD1. The V gene end was trimmed by 6 bases and the J gene end by 0 bases; junction bases not matched to a gene: 4. Germline V gene sequence: CDR1 MDHEN, CDR2 SYDVKM. The CDR3 has 14 residues. The CDR3 sequence is CASSSGQVSYEQYF. The CDR3 DNA reads TGTGCCAGCAGCTCGGGACAGGTCTCCTACGAGCAGTACTTC.

In its sample, this clone was seen once. DNA of the CDR3: TGCGCCAGCACACAGGGGTCGGCAGATACGCAGTATTTT. It translates to CASTQGSADTQYF. V gene TRBV5-1 combines with J gene TRBJ2-3, with TRBD1 identical over 7 bases. Germline V gene lookup returns CDR1 SGHRS and CDR2 YFSETQ. V dropped 6 bases and J dropped 4; count of bases not matched to a gene: 5. CDR3 length: 13 residues.